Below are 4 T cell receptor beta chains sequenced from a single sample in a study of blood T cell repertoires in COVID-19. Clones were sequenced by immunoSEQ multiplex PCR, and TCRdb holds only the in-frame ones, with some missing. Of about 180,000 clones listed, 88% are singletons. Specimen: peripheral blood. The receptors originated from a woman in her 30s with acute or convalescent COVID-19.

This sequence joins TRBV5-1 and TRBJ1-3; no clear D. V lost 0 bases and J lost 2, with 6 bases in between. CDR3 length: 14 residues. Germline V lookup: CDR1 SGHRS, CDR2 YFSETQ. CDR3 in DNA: TGCGCCAGCAGCTTGGGCGGGACTGGAAACACCATATATTTT. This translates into CASSLGGTGNTIYF.

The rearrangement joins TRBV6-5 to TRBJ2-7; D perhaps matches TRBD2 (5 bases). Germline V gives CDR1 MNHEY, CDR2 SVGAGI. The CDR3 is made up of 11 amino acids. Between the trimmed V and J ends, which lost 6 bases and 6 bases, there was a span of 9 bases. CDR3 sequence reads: CASSRGSEQYF. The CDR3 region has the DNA TGTGCCAGCAGCCGAGGGAGCGAGCAGTACTTC.

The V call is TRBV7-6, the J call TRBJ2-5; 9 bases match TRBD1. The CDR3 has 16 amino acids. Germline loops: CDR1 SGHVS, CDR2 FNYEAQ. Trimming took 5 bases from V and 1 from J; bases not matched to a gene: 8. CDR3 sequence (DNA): TGTGCCAGCAGCCCTATCGGGACAGGGATCCAAGAGACCCAGTACTTC. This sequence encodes CASSPIGTGIQETQYF. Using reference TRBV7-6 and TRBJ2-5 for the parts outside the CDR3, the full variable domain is GAGVSQSPRYKVTKRGQDVALRCDPISGHVSLYWYRQALGQGPEFLTYFNYEAQQDKSGLPNDRFSAERPEGSISTLTIQRTEQRDSAMYRCASSPIGTGIQETQYFGPGTRLLVL.

This CDR3 is CASSLLEGRNSPLHF. DNA of the CDR3: TGTGCCAGCAGCCTCCTGGAGGGGAGGAATTCACCCCTCCACTTT. V is TRBV6-5 and J is TRBJ1-6; the D gene is possibly TRBD1 (5 bases). The germline V and J ends were trimmed by 6 bases and 7 bases, with 16 bases remaining between them. The CDR3 length is 15 residues. Germline CDR1 reads MNHEY; CDR2 reads SVGAGI.